What follows describes a single T cell receptor beta chain. MiXCR, run by TCRdb on the 5' RACE reads, gives a single entry per CDR3 protein. Found here are 1.5 million to 2 million distinct CDR3 sequences, roughly 35% of them singletons; the top ten hold over 0.25%. With 2 bases clipped from V and 0 bases from J, the junction kept 10 bases outside the gene matches. CDR1 is DFQATT and CDR2 is SNEGSKA in the germline V gene (reference sequence). The CDR3 consists of 17 residues. This sample was included in a study of identical twins. The material sequenced was cord blood. This TCR derives from a newborn girl in good health. The V and J genes are TRBV20-1 and TRBJ2-3, with TRBD2 matching 8 bases. Here the CDR3 reads CSARSGSGGQSTDTQYF. CDR3 nucleotide sequence: TGCAGTGCTAGATCCGGGAGCGGGGGACAAAGCACAGATACGCAGTATTTT.